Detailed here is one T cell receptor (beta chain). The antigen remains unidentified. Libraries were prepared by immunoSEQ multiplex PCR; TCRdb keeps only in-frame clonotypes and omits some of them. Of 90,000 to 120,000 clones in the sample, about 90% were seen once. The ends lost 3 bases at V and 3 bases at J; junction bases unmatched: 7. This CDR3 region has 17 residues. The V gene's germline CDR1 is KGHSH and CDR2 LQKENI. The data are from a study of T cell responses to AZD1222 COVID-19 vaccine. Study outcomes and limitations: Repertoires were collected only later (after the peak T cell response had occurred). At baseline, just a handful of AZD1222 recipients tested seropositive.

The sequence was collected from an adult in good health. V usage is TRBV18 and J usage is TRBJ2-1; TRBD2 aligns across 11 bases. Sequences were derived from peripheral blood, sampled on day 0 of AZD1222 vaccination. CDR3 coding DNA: TGTGCCAGCTCACCTAGAGCGACTAGCGGGAACTACAATGAGCAGTTCTTC. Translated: CASSPRATSGNYNEQFF.